These 17 T cell receptor beta chains were all obtained from the same sample, sequenced in a study of blood T cell repertoires in COVID-19 (dated by TCRdb to 2020 to 2022). Libraries came from the immunoSEQ multiplex PCR assay. TCRdb provides this immuneACCESS table in a form limited to in-frame rearrangements. Some clones are lacking; in checked studies, under half of them reflect an unresolved V gene, and why the rest are absent is not known. Present in this sample are some 75,000 clones, 80% of which were seen just once. Clones ranked in the top ten supply over 10% of the sample. Material for sequencing was peripheral blood. Receptors originate from a man aged 50 to 60 with COVID-19, enrolled during active disease.

The J gene is TRBJ2-6, the V gene TRBV9, with D possibly TRBD1 on 6 matching bases. The length of the CDR3 is 17 residues. The V gene's germline CDR1 is SGDLS and CDR2 YYNGEE. Trimming stripped 0 bases from V and 2 bases from J, with 12 bases between. CDR3 loop: CASSVALGGAGANVLTF. CDR3 DNA sequence: TGTGCCAGCAGCGTAGCTCTAGGGGGTGCTGGGGCCAACGTCCTGACTTTC. The full variable domain, its missing parts supplied by reference TRBV9 and TRBJ2-6, is DSGVTQTPKHLITATGQRVTLRCSPRSGDLSVYWYQQSLDQGLQFLIQYYNGEERAKGNILERFSAQQFPDLHSELNLSSLELGDSALYFCASSVALGGAGANVLTFGAGSRLTVL.

In its sample, this clone was seen a few times. The chain recombines TRBV5-1 with TRBJ1-4, with a tentative D call TRBD1 (6 bases). Trimming pared 2 bases from V and 8 bases from J, leaving 10 bases between. CDR3 length: 13 residues. Germline V CDR1 and CDR2: SGHRS, YFSETQ. The CDR3 reads CASSLGGQEKLFF. CDR3 coding DNA: TGCGCCAGCAGCTTAGGGGGACAAGAAAAACTGTTTTTT.

The CDR3 sequence is CASSLALAVETQYF. The CDR3 DNA follows: TGTGCCAGCAGCTTGGCTCTAGCGGTAGAGACCCAGTACTTC. The genes are TRBV5-4 and TRBJ2-5; TRBD2 matches at 7 bases. This CDR3 region has 14 residues. The J segment lost 4 bases and the V segment lost 0 bases, leaving 3 bases of the junction unmatched. Germline V lookup: CDR1 SGHNT, CDR2 YYREEE (reference sequence).

There are a few counts of this clone. The chain is built from TRBV24-1 and TRBJ2-7, with D possibly matching TRBD2 (6 bases). Per germline, CDR1 KGHDR and CDR2 SFDVKD. The CDR3 length is 15 residues. Trimming stripped 4 bases from V and 0 bases from J, with 12 bases between. CDR3 sequence: CATSDSSVSSYEQYF. The DNA for the CDR3 is TGTGCCACCAGTGACTCTAGCGTTAGCTCCTACGAGCAGTACTTC.

The chain joins TRBV28 to TRBJ2-7; TRBD1 matches at 9 bases. V lost 5 bases to trimming and J lost 2 bases; unmatched junction nucleotides: 7. The CDR3 is 15 amino acids. Germline CDR1 MDHEN, CDR2 SYDVKM. CDR3 sequence: CASSNTGTGPYEQYF. The CDR3 region has the DNA TGTGCCAGCAGTAATACCGGGACAGGGCCCTACGAGCAGTACTTC.

This chain links TRBV11-3 with TRBJ2-2; no firm D call. Germline lookup yields CDR1 SGHNT and CDR2 YENEEA. The V end was cut by 5 bases, the J end by 1 base, with 8 bases between. This CDR3 has 14 amino acids. CDR3 bases: TGTGCCAGCAGCCTCAGACAGAACACCGGGGAGCTGTTTTTT. The encoded protein is CASSLRQNTGELFF.

The V call is TRBV24-1, the J call TRBJ1-2, with no clear D. Germline V gene lookup returns CDR1 KGHDR and CDR2 SFDVKD. The V end was cut by 4 bases, the J end by 4 bases, with 6 bases between. The CDR3 runs to 12 residues. CDR3 region: CATSEARYGYTF. In DNA form, the CDR3 reads TGTGCCACCAGTGAGGCCCGCTATGGCTACACCTTC.

The gene calls are TRBV5-1 and TRBJ2-5; 8 bases map to TRBD1. The CDR3 sequence is 14 residues long. The germline gives CDR1 SGHRS, CDR2 YFSETQ. The V gene end was trimmed by 6 bases and the J gene end by 3 bases; junction bases not matched to a gene: 7. CDR3 sequence: CASTRDRSKETQYF. The DNA for the CDR3 is TGCGCCAGCACCAGGGACAGGTCAAAAGAGACCCAGTACTTC.

The V and J genes are TRBV28 and TRBJ2-7; TRBD2 matches 7 bases. Per the germline V gene, CDR1 is MDHEN and CDR2 is SYDVKM. The length of the CDR3 is 12 residues. CDR3 sequence reads: CVSGGGTYEQYF. CDR3 in DNA: TGTGTCTCTGGGGGGGGAACCTACGAGCAGTACTTC.

This rearrangement joins TRBV5-1 to TRBJ2-5; 7 bases line up with TRBD2. The CDR3 contains 14 residues. Germline values: CDR1 SGHRS, CDR2 YFSETQ. The V gene end was trimmed by 4 bases and the J gene end by 4 bases; junction bases not matched to a gene: 7. CDR3 protein: CASSRGGPAETQYF. For the CDR3, the DNA is TGCGCCAGCAGCCGGGGAGGGCCGGCAGAGACCCAGTACTTC.

This clone came up a few times. This rearrangement joins TRBV7-9 to TRBJ1-6; D unclear. Germline V gene data show CDR1 as SEHNR and CDR2 as FQNEAQ (reference sequence). The CDR3 has 14 residues. V lost 1 base, J lost 10 bases, and 11 bases lay in between. CDR3 sequence reads: CASSLESRGSPLHF. The CDR3 DNA reads TGTGCCAGCAGCTTAGAGTCCCGGGGATCACCCCTCCACTTT.

This clone is labeled as medium-sized (0.01 to 0.1%). The J gene is TRBJ1-2, the V gene TRBV2; TRBD1 agrees at 8 bases. Germline V gene data show CDR1 as SNHLY and CDR2 as FYNNEI. With V trimmed by 7 bases and J by 12 bases, 13 bases remained unmatched. The CDR3 is 13 residues long. The CDR3 loop is CASKQDRGGLDTF. The CDR3 DNA reads TGTGCCAGCAAACAAGACAGGGGAGGACTTGACACCTTC.

This clone was counted once. V gene TRBV2 combines with J gene TRBJ1-5; D uncertain. V was cut by 3 bases and J by 0 bases, with 3 bases left in between. CDR1 SNHLY and CDR2 FYNNEI come from the germline V gene. The CDR3 totals 13 residues. The CDR3 region has the DNA TGTGCCAGCAGTGACGGTAGCAATCAGCCCCAGCATTTT. As protein: CASSDGSNQPQHF.

The chain is built from TRBV9 and TRBJ1-4, with D maybe TRBD1 (5 bases). The V gene's germline CDR1 is SGDLS and CDR2 YYNGEE. The length of the CDR3 is 15 residues. The V end lost 0 bases, the J end lost 3 bases, and 9 bases lay between the germline ends. The CDR3 DNA is TGTGCCAGCAGCGTAGAAGGGGCGGCTAATGAAAAACTGTTTTTT. Its protein is CASSVEGAANEKLFF.

Only a few counts were recorded for this clone. The genes are TRBV28 and TRBJ1-2; weak D call: TRBD1 (6 bases). CDR3 size: 15 residues. Trimming removed 5 bases at V and 8 bases at J, with 21 bases between. Germline CDR1 and CDR2: MDHEN and SYDVKM. CDR3 protein: CASSPNGQLLGGYTF. The CDR3 region has the DNA TGTGCCAGCAGTCCGAATGGACAGCTGCTGGGGGGCTACACCTTC.

The chain links TRBV6-5 to TRBJ2-7; 7 bases are shared with TRBD1. This CDR3 contains 11 residues. V dropped 8 bases and J dropped 3; count of bases not matched to a gene: 1. Per germline, CDR1 MNHEY and CDR2 SVGAGI. The CDR3 is CASGQVYEQYF. The CDR3 DNA reads TGTGCCAGCGGACAGGTCTACGAGCAGTACTTC.

The chain joins TRBV3-1 (or the pseudogene TRBV3-2) to TRBJ1-1; tentatively, D is TRBD1 (5 bases). This CDR3 is 13 amino acids long. Germline CDR1 LGHDT, CDR2 YNNKEL (reference sequence). The V and J ends lost 3 bases and 4 bases respectively, with 9 bases between them. This CDR3 is CASSHRDGTEAFF. DNA of the CDR3: TGTGCCAGCAGCCACAGGGATGGCACTGAAGCTTTCTTT.